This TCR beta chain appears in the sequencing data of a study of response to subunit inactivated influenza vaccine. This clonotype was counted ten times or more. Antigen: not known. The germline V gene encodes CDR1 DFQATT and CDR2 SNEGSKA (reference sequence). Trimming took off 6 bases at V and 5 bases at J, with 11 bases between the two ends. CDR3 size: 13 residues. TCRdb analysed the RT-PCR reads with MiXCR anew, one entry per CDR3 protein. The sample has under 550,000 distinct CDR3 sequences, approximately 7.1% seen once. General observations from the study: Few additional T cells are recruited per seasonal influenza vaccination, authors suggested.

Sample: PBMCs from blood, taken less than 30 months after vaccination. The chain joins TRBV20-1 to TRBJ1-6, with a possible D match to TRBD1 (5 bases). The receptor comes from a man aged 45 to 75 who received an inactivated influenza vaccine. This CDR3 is CSANRQNNSPLHF. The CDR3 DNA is TGCAGTGCCAATCGACAGAATAATTCACCCCTCCACTTT.